The T cell receptor (beta chain) under discussion was sequenced for a study of T cell repertoires in cytomegalovirus infection. There are 17 residues in the CDR3. In germline, CDR1 is SGHKS, CDR2 YYEKEE (reference sequence). The ends lost 4 bases at V and 0 bases at J; junction bases unmatched: 9. TCRdb ran MiXCR on the reads and lists one entry per CDR3 protein. Of under 850,000 distinct CDR3 sequences listed, 35% to 45% are singletons. The receptor's source is a human donor in good health (CMV status not recorded). Some clones in this sample may be carry-over from other donors' samples. Sample: PBMCs. The chain is built from TRBV5-5 and TRBJ1-1; 10 nucleotides agree with TRBD1. The CDR3 is CASSPGQGRVLNTEAFF. The DNA of the CDR3 is TGTGCCAGCAGCCCGGGACAGGGGAGGGTACTGAACACTGAAGCTTTCTTT.